The 19 T cell receptor beta chains below were found in one sample sequenced in a study of T cell responses to AZD1222 COVID-19 vaccine. Some clones are missing from TCRdb's copy, which holds only in-frame ones; the method was immunoSEQ multiplex PCR. Of about 120,000 clones listed, roughly 84% are singletons. Sequenced material: peripheral blood, taken 28 days after the second AZD1222 dose. All receptors derive from an adult who received the AZD1222 COVID-19 vaccine.

The chain links TRBV28 to TRBJ1-1; 8 positions match TRBD1. The CDR3 consists of 12 residues. Per germline, CDR1 MDHEN and CDR2 SYDVKM. The V segment lost 3 bases and the J segment 10 bases; nucleotides outside the gene matches: 4. CDR3 region: CASSFEDRGAFF. The CDR3 nucleotides are TGTGCCAGCAGTTTCGAAGACAGGGGAGCTTTCTTT.

This chain links TRBV7-2 with TRBJ1-5, with D unclear. Germline assignment: CDR1 SGHTA and CDR2 FQGNSA. The germline V and J ends were trimmed by 1 base and 4 bases, with 8 bases remaining between them. The CDR3 covers 14 residues. The CDR3 bases are TGTGCCAGCAGCTTAGAACGGTCAAATCAGCCCCAGCATTTT. Its protein is CASSLERSNQPQHF.

The chain joins TRBV4-1 to TRBJ2-3; D tentatively reads TRBD1 or TRBD2 (5 bases each). The CDR3 is made up of 14 amino acids. Trimming left V 5 bases short and J 5 bases short, with 14 bases between. Germline V gene data show CDR1 as MGHRA and CDR2 as YSYEKL. CDR3 in DNA: TGCGCCAGCAGCTACGCCAGGGCGGGAGATACGCAGTATTTT. It yields the protein CASSYARAGDTQYF.

The V and J genes are TRBV2 and TRBJ2-7; no definite D call. Trimming took 8 bases from V and 1 from J, leaving 12 bases between them. The V gene's germline CDR1 is SNHLY and CDR2 FYNNEI. The CDR3 length is 13 residues. The CDR3 bases are TGTGCCAGCGGAGCGTACTCTTCCTACGAGCAGTACTTC. Its protein product is CASGAYSSYEQYF.

The genes are TRBV6-5 and TRBJ1-1; D is ambiguous. Germline CDR1 MNHEY, CDR2 SVGAGI. Trimming took 4 bases from V and 1 from J, leaving 13 bases between them. CDR3 length equals 15 residues. CDR3 loop: CASSSPSGKNTEAFF. The CDR3 DNA follows: TGTGCCAGCAGTTCCCCCAGCGGTAAGAACACTGAAGCTTTCTTT.

This chain joins TRBV19 and TRBJ1-3, with D hard to call. The germline gives CDR1 LNHDA, CDR2 SQIVND (reference sequence). V lost 9 bases, J lost 4 bases, and 10 bases lay in between. The length of the CDR3 is 12 residues. The CDR3 DNA reads as TGTGCCAGCGCCGTGGGGGGAAACACCATATATTTT. Translated: CASAVGGNTIYF.

The V gene is TRBV11-2, the J gene TRBJ2-5; TRBD2 matches 9 bases. Germline CDR1 and CDR2: SGHAT and FQNNGV. The CDR3 spans 16 residues. Trimming at V came to 2 bases and at J to 4 bases, leaving 8 bases not matched to a gene. The CDR3 sequence is CASSLSWRGGLETQYF. The CDR3 bases are TGTGCCAGCAGCTTATCTTGGCGGGGGGGCCTAGAGACCCAGTACTTC.

The rearrangement links TRBV2 to TRBJ1-1; 9 nucleotides line up with TRBD1. The germline V gene encodes CDR1 SNHLY and CDR2 FYNNEI. The CDR3 has 16 residues. V lost 7 bases, J lost 10 bases, and 19 bases stayed unmatched. The CDR3 loop is CASKDPDRGYEARAFF. CDR3 sequence (DNA): TGTGCCAGCAAGGATCCGGACAGGGGTTACGAGGCACGAGCTTTCTTT.

In its sample, this clone was seen a few times. The chain joins TRBV20-1 to TRBJ1-5; the D is unclear. This CDR3 spans 13 amino acids. The germline V gene has CDR1 DFQATT and CDR2 SNEGSKA (reference sequence). The V end lost 3 bases, the J end lost 5 bases, and 11 bases lay between the germline ends. In DNA, the CDR3 is TGCAGTGCTAGTGACGGTCCGCATCAGCCCCAGCATTTT. This sequence encodes CSASDGPHQPQHF.

This sequence joins TRBV6-2 or TRBV6-3 and TRBJ1-2; 8 bases align to TRBD1. The V and J ends lost 6 bases and 8 bases, in that order; junction bases with no gene match: 14. Germline assignment: CDR1 MNHEY and CDR2 SVGEGT. This CDR3 is 15 amino acids long. This CDR3 is CASSLVGQGFFGYTF. The CDR3 DNA follows: TGTGCCAGCAGCTTGGTTGGACAGGGCTTTTTCGGCTACACCTTC.

This chain links TRBV7-9 with TRBJ1-1, with TRBD1 as a possible D gene (6 bases). The CDR3 length is 12 residues. CDR1 is SEHNR, CDR2 FQNEAQ, per germline (reference sequence). The V and J ends lost 1 base and 12 bases respectively, with 12 bases between them. The CDR3 DNA reads as TGTGCCAGCAGCTTAGGTGACGGGGGGCCTTTCTTT. Its protein product is CASSLGDGGPFF.

The chain employs TRBV19 and TRBJ2-7; TRBD1 matches 9 bases. CDR1 LNHDA and CDR2 SQIVND come from the germline V gene (reference sequence). This CDR3 contains 15 residues. J was trimmed by 2 bases and V by 5 bases; bases with no gene match: 7. CDR3 region: CASSPAGTGTYEQYF. The CDR3 DNA follows: TGTGCCAGTAGTCCCGCCGGGACAGGGACCTACGAGCAGTACTTC.

The chain is built from TRBV3-1 (or the pseudogene TRBV3-2) and TRBJ1-4; TRBD1 is a possible D gene (5 bases). Trimming shortened V by 1 base and J by 6 bases, and 9 bases separated the two germline ends. There are 14 residues in the CDR3. Germline V gene lookup returns CDR1 LGHDT and CDR2 YNNKEL (reference sequence). CDR3 bases: TGTGCCAGCAGCCAAGCAGGAGGGGATGAAAAACTGTTTTTT. Encoded protein: CASSQAGGDEKLFF.

This clone was observed once. The chain employs TRBV11-3 and TRBJ2-7, with D tentatively TRBD1 (6 bases). The CDR3 loop spans 13 amino acids. V was shortened by 5 bases and J by 3 bases, with 11 bases between the two germline ends. CDR1 and CDR2 from the germline V gene are SGHNT and YENEEA. The CDR3 protein is CASSQGQYYEQYF. CDR3 nucleotide sequence: TGTGCCAGCAGCCAAGGACAGTACTACGAGCAGTACTTC.

The chain combines TRBV7-2 with TRBJ1-2; D perhaps matches TRBD1 (5 bases). The germline gives CDR1 SGHTA, CDR2 FQGNSA. There are 15 residues in the CDR3. Trimming cost V 5 bases and J 0 bases, with 13 bases left between them. CDR3: CASSPGAGTNYGYTF. The CDR3 DNA follows: TGTGCCAGCAGCCCCGGGGCAGGTACTAACTATGGCTACACCTTC.

The rearrangement uses TRBV27 and TRBJ2-3, with D unresolved. The CDR3 is made up of 14 amino acids. Per the germline V gene, CDR1 is MNHEY and CDR2 is SMNVEV (reference sequence). The V end lost 1 base, the J end lost 7 bases, and 12 bases lay between the germline ends. The CDR3 spells CASSLWYATNTQYF. The CDR3, as DNA: TGTGCCAGCAGTTTATGGTATGCGACGAATACGCAGTATTTT.

CDR3 region: CATQLAGDTDTQYF. The CDR3 coding sequence is TGTGCCACTCAACTAGCGGGTGATACAGATACGCAGTATTTT. V usage is TRBV24-1 and J usage is TRBJ2-3, with 9 bases identical to TRBD2. This CDR3 is 14 amino acids long. With 10 bases clipped from V and 3 bases from J, the junction kept 7 bases outside the gene matches. Germline assignment: CDR1 KGHDR and CDR2 SFDVKD.

This clone was detected once. The chain links TRBV7-8 to TRBJ1-4; 9 bases are shared with TRBD1. The V gene's germline CDR1 is SGHVS and CDR2 FQNEAQ. V lost 6 bases and J lost 6; bases outside the gene matches: 11. This CDR3 has 16 amino acids. Here the CDR3 reads CASSRILTGGDEKLFF. CDR3 DNA sequence: TGTGCCAGCAGTCGTATTCTTACAGGGGGCGATGAAAAACTGTTTTTT.

The table lists this clone with a count of one. The chain uses TRBV4-1 and TRBJ2-1; 9 bases are a match to TRBD1. The CDR3 is made up of 17 amino acids. The ends lost 0 bases at V and 2 bases at J; junction bases unmatched: 5. Germline CDR1 MGHRA, CDR2 YSYEKL. The CDR3 region is CASSQDPGTGTYNEQFF. The CDR3, as DNA: TGCGCCAGCAGCCAAGACCCCGGGACAGGGACCTACAATGAGCAGTTCTTC.